These 19 T cell receptor beta chains were sequenced from one sample in a study of shared clonotypes between healthy human individuals. Here immunoSEQ multiplex PCR was the method, and the copy in TCRdb shows in-frame clones only, minus some. The table has a few hundred thousand clones, approximately 96% seen once. The sample was memory CD8+ T cells sorted from blood. Sample subset: CD45RO+ cells pooled with CCR7-negative TemRA cells. All receptors come from a man aged 25 to 45 in good health.

The chain carries TRBV12-5 and TRBJ2-5; possibly TRBD1 for D (6 bases). The germline CDR1 and CDR2 sequences are LGHNT and FRNRAP. Trimming removed 4 bases from V and 0 bases from J, with 6 bases in between. The CDR3 totals 13 residues. The CDR3 loop is CASGWDNQETQYF. CDR3 DNA sequence: TGTGCTAGTGGTTGGGACAACCAAGAGACCCAGTACTTC.

The J gene is TRBJ2-2, the V gene TRBV2; possible D gene TRBD2, 7 bases. Trimming took 2 bases from V and 4 from J, leaving 11 bases between them. Germline CDR1 SNHLY, CDR2 FYNNEI. This CDR3 region has 15 residues. This chain's CDR3 is CASSERRGGTGELFF. For the CDR3, the DNA is TGTGCCAGCAGTGAAAGGAGGGGGGGCACCGGGGAGCTGTTTTTT. Full variable domain (rest looked up from reference TRBV2 and TRBJ2-2): EPEVTQTPSHQVTQMGQEVILRCVPISNHLYFYWYRQILGQKVEFLVSFYNNEISEKSEIFDDQFSVERPDGSNFTLKIRSTKLEDSAMYFCASSERRGGTGELFFGEGSRLTVL.

The J gene is TRBJ2-1, the V gene TRBV7-5; the table's TRBD2 call for D was not verified on the DNA. TRBV7-5 is described as a pseudogene. The CDR3 totals 13 residues. The CDR3 loop reads CASSLASRNEQFF. In DNA, the CDR3 is TGTGCCAGCAGCTTAGCATCGAGGAATGAGCAGTTCTTC.

V gene TRBV5-4 combines with J gene TRBJ2-5; TRBD2 aligns across 7 bases. This CDR3 comprises 13 residues. The germline V gene has CDR1 SGHNT and CDR2 YYREEE (reference sequence). The trim removed 0 bases at V and 13 bases at J, leaving 9 bases unmatched. The CDR3 reads CASSLGDSGSGYF. The CDR3 bases are TGTGCCAGCAGCTTGGGGGATAGCGGGTCTGGGTACTTC. The full variable domain, with the rest looked up from reference TRBV5-4 and TRBJ2-5, is ETGVTQSPTHLIKTRGQQVTLRCSSQSGHNTVSWYQQALGQGPQFIFQYYREEENGRGNFPPRFSGLQFPNYSSELNVNALELDDSALYLCASSLGDSGSGYFGPGTRLLVL.

This clone was counted once. CDR3 coding DNA: TGTGCCATCGGGACTAGCGGGAGCTACGAGCAGTACTTC. Translated, it gives CAIGTSGSYEQYF. The genes are TRBV10-3 and TRBJ2-7; 14 bases are shared with TRBD2. The CDR3 runs to 13 residues. Germline V gene data show CDR1 as ENHRY and CDR2 as SYGVKD. J gave up 3 bases and V 8 bases, and 0 bases lay outside the gene matches.

The chain uses TRBV5-1 and TRBJ2-6; D could derive from TRBD1 or TRBD2 (5 bases each). Germline V lookup: CDR1 SGHRS, CDR2 YFSETQ. V lost 0 bases and J lost 2, with 9 bases in between. CDR3 length: 16 amino acids. The CDR3 sequence is CASSLAGATGANVLTF. The CDR3 nucleotides read TGCGCCAGCAGCTTGGCCGGGGCGACTGGGGCCAACGTCCTGACTTTC.

This clone was seen a few times. V is TRBV27 and J is TRBJ1-1; TRBD1 agrees at 10 bases. With V trimmed by 6 bases and J by 7 bases, 14 bases remained unmatched. The CDR3 length is 16 residues. Germline values: CDR1 MNHEY, CDR2 SMNVEV (reference sequence). CDR3 in DNA: TGTGCCAGCAGCCGACCCCCTGGGACAGGGGTTTTTGAAGCTTTCTTT. Its translation: CASSRPPGTGVFEAFF.

The V and J genes are TRBV30 and TRBJ1-1; D gene unclear. CDR3 size: 13 residues. Trimming took 0 bases from V and 4 from J, leaving 9 bases between them. The germline V gene encodes CDR1 GTSNPN and CDR2 SVGIG (reference sequence). CDR3 sequence reads: CAWSVFEGTEAFF. CDR3 bases: TGTGCCTGGAGTGTCTTTGAGGGCACTGAAGCTTTCTTT. The whole variable domain, remainder taken from reference TRBV30 and TRBJ1-1, is SQTIHQWPATLVQPVGSPLSLECTVEGTSNPNLYWYRQAAGRGLQLLFYSVGIGQISSEVPQNLSASRPQDRQFILSSKKLLLSDSGFYLCAWSVFEGTEAFFGQGTRLTVV.

The chain links TRBV16 to TRBJ1-4; D gene uncertain. Germline CDR1 KGHSY, CDR2 FQNENV. V was pared by 3 bases and J by 5 bases, with 4 bases between. The CDR3 runs 12 residues. The CDR3 sequence: CASSQANEKLFF. CDR3 nucleotide sequence: TGTGCCAGCAGCCAGGCCAATGAAAAACTGTTTTTT.

This sequence joins TRBV19 and TRBJ2-7, with D perhaps matching TRBD1 (6 bases). With 0 bases removed from V and 3 bases from J, the gap between germline ends came to 12 bases. The CDR3 sequence is 15 residues long. Germline lookup yields CDR1 LNHDA and CDR2 SQIVND (reference sequence). The CDR3 DNA reads TGTGCCAGTAGTATAGATTATCCCAGGGGCTACGAGCAGTACTTC. Translation: CASSIDYPRGYEQYF.

The chain carries TRBV2 and TRBJ1-6; D ambiguous. The CDR3 covers 13 residues. Germline V gene sequence: CDR1 SNHLY, CDR2 FYNNEI. V lost 8 bases to trimming and J lost 8 bases, with 13 bases between them. The CDR3 is CASASELYSPLHF. The CDR3 region has the DNA TGTGCCAGCGCCAGTGAGCTATATTCACCCCTCCACTTT.

This clone appeared a single time. This sequence joins TRBV5-1 and TRBJ2-7; D remains ambiguous. Trimming pared 3 bases from V and 2 bases from J, leaving 12 bases between. Germline V lookup: CDR1 SGHRS, CDR2 YFSETQ. The CDR3 has 14 residues. The DNA for the CDR3 is TGCGCCAGCAGCTACCCCAACCCTCCCTACGAGCAGTACTTC. This encodes CASSYPNPPYEQYF.

This chain links TRBV9 with TRBJ2-1; TRBD2 matches at 12 bases. This CDR3 is built from 15 residues. V trimming: 6 bases; J trimming: 8 bases; junction bases outside the gene matches: 9. CDR1 and CDR2 from the germline V gene are SGDLS and YYNGEE. This CDR3 reads CASNDETSGSDEQFF. The CDR3 DNA is TGTGCCAGCAACGACGAGACTAGCGGGAGCGATGAGCAGTTCTTC.

This clone has only one observation. V and J are TRBV10-3 and TRBJ1-2, with TRBD1 as a possible D gene (5 bases). V was trimmed by 2 bases and J by 8 bases, leaving 12 bases between them. This CDR3 has 13 residues. Germline-derived CDR1 and CDR2 are ENHRY and SYGVKD. CDR3 sequence reads: CAISEGQGWGYTF. In DNA form, the CDR3 reads TGTGCCATCAGTGAGGGGCAGGGCTGGGGCTACACCTTC.

The chain uses TRBV19 and TRBJ2-1; tentatively, D is TRBD1 (6 bases). V shed 3 bases and J shed 3 bases, with 12 bases lying between them. Germline-derived CDR1 and CDR2 are LNHDA and SQIVND (reference sequence). The CDR3 covers 15 residues. The CDR3 protein is CASSIKGGNYNEQFF. The DNA of the CDR3 is TGTGCCAGTAGTATTAAAGGGGGTAACTACAATGAGCAGTTCTTC.

DNA of the CDR3: TGCGCCAGCAGGTGGGGGACTAGCTCAGCCTACGAGCAGTACTTC. It is translated as CASRWGTSSAYEQYF. The chain employs TRBV10-2 and TRBJ2-7; the match to TRBD2 covers 9 bases. Germline V gives CDR1 WSHSY, CDR2 SAAADI. The CDR3 extends over 15 amino acids. V shed 6 bases, J shed 2 bases, and the junction held 8 bases outside the gene matches.

The chain joins TRBV6-6 to TRBJ2-3, with D perhaps matching TRBD2 (6 bases). The CDR3 spans 16 residues. V lost 6 bases to trimming and J lost 2 bases, with 18 bases between them. Germline V gives CDR1 MNHNY, CDR2 SVGAGI (reference sequence). The CDR3 coding sequence is TGTGCCAGCAGCCGCTACTCCATGGGACTCACAGATACGCAGTATTTT. This sequence encodes CASSRYSMGLTDTQYF.

The rearrangement joins TRBV9 to TRBJ2-2; D gene uncertain. The germline V gene has CDR1 SGDLS and CDR2 YYNGEE. With 0 bases removed from V and 6 bases from J, the gap between germline ends came to 12 bases. The CDR3 totals 15 residues. The CDR3 is CASSVASLPPGELFF. The DNA for the CDR3 is TGTGCCAGCAGCGTAGCTTCCCTCCCTCCCGGGGAGCTGTTTTTT. The whole variable domain, remainder taken from reference TRBV9 and TRBJ2-2, is DSGVTQTPKHLITATGQRVTLRCSPRSGDLSVYWYQQSLDQGLQFLIQYYNGEERAKGNILERFSAQQFPDLHSELNLSSLELGDSALYFCASSVASLPPGELFFGEGSRLTVL.

Concerning this clone itself: The identical CDR3 is also encoded by other nucleotide sequences in the sample. The rearrangement links TRBV7-9 to TRBJ2-1; D remains ambiguous. The CDR3 loop spans 12 amino acids. Germline CDR1 reads SEHNR; CDR2 reads FQNEAQ (reference sequence). V was cut by 1 base and J by 7 bases, with 5 bases left in between. The CDR3 DNA reads TGTGCCAGCAGCTTAGGCCTAAATGAGCAGTTCTTC. The encoded protein is CASSLGLNEQFF.